This T cell receptor beta chain appears in the sequencing data of a study of tumor-infiltrating lymphocytes in primary liver carcinoma. Study overall: Patients were men and women aged 30 to 69 years. Study outcomes and limitations: Pairs comparing tumor with adjacent tissue or blood overlapped less than pairs drawn from tumor regions.

Turning to this clonotype: Its antigen is as yet unknown. Germline is not matched at one junction end, which may reflect a read error.

Total RNA (around 0.45 ug) served as template for TCR beta cDNA synthesis primed by a constant-region primer. Libraries for TCR beta were built through three nested multiplex PCR rounds, which together made up a slightly modified ARM-PCR procedure. For approximately 11 cycles apiece, the opening two PCR rounds ran with TRBV1-TRBV30 forward primers and a C-beta reverse primer. TCRdb independently ran MiXCR on the multiplex PCR reads; one entry per CDR3 protein. The sample shows approximately 60,000 distinct CDR3 sequences, 60% to 85% of them seen only once. It was from about 21-30 mg of unsorted bulk tissue that RNA and DNA were co-extracted. Every patient in the cohort had a primary liver carcinoma. That carcinoma was treated by surgical resection. The CDR3 runs to 17 residues. Germline CDR1 reads SGHAT; CDR2 reads FQNNGV.

This chain links TRBV11-2 with TRBJ2-2, with 11 bases that match TRBD2. The TCR comes from a man aged 40-55 years with primary liver carcinoma and hepatitis B virus infection. Sequenced sample: liver tumor tissue from sampling region 2. The sample's subset: tumor region T2, inferior pole. CDR3 nucleotide sequence: TGTGCCAGCAGCGCGGGACTAGCGGTCTCCCCGGCCGGGGAGCTGCTTTTT. Amino acid sequence: CASSAGLAVSPAGELLF.